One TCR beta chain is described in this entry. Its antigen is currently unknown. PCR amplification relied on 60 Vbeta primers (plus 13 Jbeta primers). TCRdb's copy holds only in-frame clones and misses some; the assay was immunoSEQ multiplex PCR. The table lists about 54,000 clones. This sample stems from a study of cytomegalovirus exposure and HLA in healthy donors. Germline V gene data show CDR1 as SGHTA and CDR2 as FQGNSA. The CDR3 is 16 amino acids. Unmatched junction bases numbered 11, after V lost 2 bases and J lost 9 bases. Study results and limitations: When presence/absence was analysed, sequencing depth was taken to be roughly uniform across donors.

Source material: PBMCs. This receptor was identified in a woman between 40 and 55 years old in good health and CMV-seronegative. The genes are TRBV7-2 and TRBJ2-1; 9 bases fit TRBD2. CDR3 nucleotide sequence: TGTGCCAGCAGCTTAAACGGCGGGGGGGCCTACGGTGAGCAGTTCTTC. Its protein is CASSLNGGGAYGEQFF. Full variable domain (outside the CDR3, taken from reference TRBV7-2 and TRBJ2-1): GAGVSQSPSNKVTEKGKDVELRCDPISGHTALYWYRQSLGQGLEFLIYFQGNSAPDKSGLPSDRFSAERTGGSVSTLTIQRTQQEDSAVYLCASSLNGGGAYGEQFFGPGTRLTVL.